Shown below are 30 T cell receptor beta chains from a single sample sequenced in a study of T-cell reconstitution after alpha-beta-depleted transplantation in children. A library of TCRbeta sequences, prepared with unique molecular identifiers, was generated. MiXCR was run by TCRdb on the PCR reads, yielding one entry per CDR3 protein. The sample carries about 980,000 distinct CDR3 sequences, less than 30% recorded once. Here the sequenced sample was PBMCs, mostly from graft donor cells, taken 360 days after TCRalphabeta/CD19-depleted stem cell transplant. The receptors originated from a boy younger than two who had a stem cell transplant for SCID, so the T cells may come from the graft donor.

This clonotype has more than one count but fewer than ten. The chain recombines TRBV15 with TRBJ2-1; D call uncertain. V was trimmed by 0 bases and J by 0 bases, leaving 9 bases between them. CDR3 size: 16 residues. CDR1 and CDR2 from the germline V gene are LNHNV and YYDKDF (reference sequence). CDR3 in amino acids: CATSRERFGSYNEQFF. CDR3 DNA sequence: TGTGCCACCAGCAGAGAGCGGTTCGGCTCCTACAATGAGCAGTTCTTC.

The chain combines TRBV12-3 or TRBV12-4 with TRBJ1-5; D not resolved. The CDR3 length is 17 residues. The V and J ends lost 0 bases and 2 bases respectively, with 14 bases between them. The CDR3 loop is CASSLARGRGGNQPQHF. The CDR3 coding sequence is TGTGCCAGCAGTTTAGCGAGAGGGAGAGGTGGCAATCAGCCCCAGCATTTT.

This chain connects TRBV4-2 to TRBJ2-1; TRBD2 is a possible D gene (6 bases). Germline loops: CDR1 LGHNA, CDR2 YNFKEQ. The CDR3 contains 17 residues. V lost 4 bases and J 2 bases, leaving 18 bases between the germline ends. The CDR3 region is CASSRILVGRTYNEQFF. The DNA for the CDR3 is TGTGCCAGCAGCCGCATCCTGGTGGGGAGGACCTACAATGAGCAGTTCTTC.

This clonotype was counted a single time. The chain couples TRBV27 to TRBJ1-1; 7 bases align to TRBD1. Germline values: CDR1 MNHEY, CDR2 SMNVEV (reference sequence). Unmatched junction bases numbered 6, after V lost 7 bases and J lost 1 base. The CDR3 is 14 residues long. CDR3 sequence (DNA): TGTGCCAGCATGCGACAGGGCTGGAACACTGAAGCTTTCTTT. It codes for CASMRQGWNTEAFF.

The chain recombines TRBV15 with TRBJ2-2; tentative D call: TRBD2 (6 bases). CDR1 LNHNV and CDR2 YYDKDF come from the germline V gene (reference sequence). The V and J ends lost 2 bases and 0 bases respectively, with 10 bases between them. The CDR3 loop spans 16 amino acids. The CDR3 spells CATSRRPGANTGELFF. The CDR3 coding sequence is TGTGCCACCAGCAGACGCCCGGGAGCGAACACCGGGGAGCTGTTTTTT.

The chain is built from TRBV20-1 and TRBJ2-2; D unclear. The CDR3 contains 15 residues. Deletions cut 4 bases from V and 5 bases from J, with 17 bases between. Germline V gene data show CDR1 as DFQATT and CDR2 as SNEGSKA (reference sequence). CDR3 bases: TGCAGTGCTAAGATGGACGGTGCTGGTACCGGGGAGCTGTTTTTT. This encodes CSAKMDGAGTGELFF.

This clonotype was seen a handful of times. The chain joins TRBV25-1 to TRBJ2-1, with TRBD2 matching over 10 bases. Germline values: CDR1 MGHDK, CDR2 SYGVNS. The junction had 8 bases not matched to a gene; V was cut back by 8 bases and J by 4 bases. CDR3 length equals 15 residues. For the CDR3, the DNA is TGTGCCAGCGGCATAGCGGGGGGCCCATACAATGAGCAGTTCTTC. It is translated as CASGIAGGPYNEQFF.

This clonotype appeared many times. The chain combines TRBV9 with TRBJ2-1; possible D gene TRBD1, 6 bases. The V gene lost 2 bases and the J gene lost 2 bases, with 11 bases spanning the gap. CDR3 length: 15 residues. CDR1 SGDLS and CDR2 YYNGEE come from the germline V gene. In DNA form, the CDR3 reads TGTGCCAGCAGCGTCCAGGGGACACCCTACAATGAGCAGTTCTTC. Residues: CASSVQGTPYNEQFF.

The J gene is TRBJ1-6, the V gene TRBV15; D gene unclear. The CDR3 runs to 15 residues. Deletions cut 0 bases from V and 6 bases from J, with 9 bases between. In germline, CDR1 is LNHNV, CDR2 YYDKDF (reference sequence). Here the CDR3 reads CATSRDRLFNSPLHF. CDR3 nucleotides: TGTGCCACCAGCAGAGATCGGCTGTTTAATTCACCCCTCCACTTT.

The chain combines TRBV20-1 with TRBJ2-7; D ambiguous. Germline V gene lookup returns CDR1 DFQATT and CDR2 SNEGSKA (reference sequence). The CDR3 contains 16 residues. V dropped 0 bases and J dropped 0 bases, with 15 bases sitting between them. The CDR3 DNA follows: TGCAGTGCTAGAGATCTCCCTTCCGGTAGCTCCTACGAGCAGTACTTC. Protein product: CSARDLPSGSSYEQYF.

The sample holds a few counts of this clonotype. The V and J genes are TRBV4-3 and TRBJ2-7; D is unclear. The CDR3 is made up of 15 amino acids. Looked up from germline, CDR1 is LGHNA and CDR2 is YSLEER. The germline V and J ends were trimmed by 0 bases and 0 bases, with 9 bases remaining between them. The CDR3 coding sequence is TGCGCCAGCAGCCAAGATCCCGCAGCCTCCTACGAGCAGTACTTC. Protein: CASSQDPAASYEQYF.

CDR3 sequence reads: CATSYHRGTEAFF. Written as DNA, the CDR3 is TGTGCCACCAGCTACCACAGGGGCACTGAAGCTTTCTTT. This chain connects TRBV15 to TRBJ1-1, with 7 bases matching TRBD1. V gave up 5 bases and J gave up 4 bases; unmatched junction bases: 4. Germline values: CDR1 LNHNV, CDR2 YYDKDF (reference sequence). The CDR3 runs 13 residues.

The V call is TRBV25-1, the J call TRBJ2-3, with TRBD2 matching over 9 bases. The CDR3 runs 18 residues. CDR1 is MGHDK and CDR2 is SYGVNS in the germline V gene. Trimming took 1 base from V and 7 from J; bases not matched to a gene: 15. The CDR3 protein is CASSEWGGGVHLRYTQYF. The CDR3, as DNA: TGTGCCAGCAGTGAATGGGGCGGGGGGGTACACCTGAGATATACGCAGTATTTT. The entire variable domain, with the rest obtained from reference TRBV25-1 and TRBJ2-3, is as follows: EADIYQTPRYLVIGTGKKITLECSQTMGHDKMYWYQQDPGMELHLIHYSYGVNSTEKGDLSSESTVSRIRTEHFPLTLESARPSHTSQYLCASSEWGGGVHLRYTQYFGPGTRLTVL.

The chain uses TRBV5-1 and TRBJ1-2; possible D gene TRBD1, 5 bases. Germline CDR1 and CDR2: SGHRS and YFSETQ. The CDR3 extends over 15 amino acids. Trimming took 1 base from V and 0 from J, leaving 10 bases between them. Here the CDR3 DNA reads TGCGCCAGCAGCTTGACAGGTGATGCTAACTATGGCTACACCTTC. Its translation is CASSLTGDANYGYTF.

Here the CDR3 DNA reads TGTGCCACCCGGGTAGGAGCATTGGGCTATGGCTACACCTTC. The encoded protein is CATRVGALGYGYTF. This chain connects TRBV28 to TRBJ1-2; unclear D gene. CDR3 length equals 14 residues. V gave up 10 bases and J gave up 4 bases, with 19 bases separating them. From germline, CDR1 is MDHEN and CDR2 SYDVKM.

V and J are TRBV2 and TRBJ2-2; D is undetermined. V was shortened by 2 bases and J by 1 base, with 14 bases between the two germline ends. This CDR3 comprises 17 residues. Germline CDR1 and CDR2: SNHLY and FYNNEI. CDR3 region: CASSEKVPPLNTGELFF. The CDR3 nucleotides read TGTGCCAGCAGTGAAAAGGTTCCCCCCTTGAACACCGGGGAGCTGTTTTTT.

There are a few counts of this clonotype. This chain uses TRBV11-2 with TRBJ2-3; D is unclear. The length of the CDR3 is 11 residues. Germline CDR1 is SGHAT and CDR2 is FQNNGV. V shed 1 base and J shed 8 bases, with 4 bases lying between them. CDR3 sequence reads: CASSLVVTQYF. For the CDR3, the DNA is TGTGCCAGCAGCTTAGTGGTTACGCAGTATTTT.

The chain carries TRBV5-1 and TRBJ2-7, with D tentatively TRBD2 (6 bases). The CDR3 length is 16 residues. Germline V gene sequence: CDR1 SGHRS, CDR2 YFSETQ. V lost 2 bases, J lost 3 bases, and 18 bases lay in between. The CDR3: CASSLNVMGGFYEQYF. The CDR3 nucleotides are TGCGCCAGCAGCTTAAACGTTATGGGGGGTTTCTACGAGCAGTACTTC.

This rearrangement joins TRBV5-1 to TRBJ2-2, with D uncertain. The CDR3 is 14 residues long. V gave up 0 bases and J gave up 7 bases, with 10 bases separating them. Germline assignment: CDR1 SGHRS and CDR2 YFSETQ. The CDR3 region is CASSLGPGGGELFF. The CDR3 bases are TGCGCCAGCAGCTTGGGACCCGGCGGCGGGGAGCTGTTTTTT.

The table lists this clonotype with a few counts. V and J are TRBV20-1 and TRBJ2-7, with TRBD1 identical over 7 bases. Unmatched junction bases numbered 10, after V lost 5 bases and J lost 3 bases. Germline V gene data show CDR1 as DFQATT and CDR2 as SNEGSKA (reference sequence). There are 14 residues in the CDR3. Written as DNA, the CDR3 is TGCAGTGCTGGACCCGAGGGGGCCGTCTACGAGCAGTACTTC. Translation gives CSAGPEGAVYEQYF.

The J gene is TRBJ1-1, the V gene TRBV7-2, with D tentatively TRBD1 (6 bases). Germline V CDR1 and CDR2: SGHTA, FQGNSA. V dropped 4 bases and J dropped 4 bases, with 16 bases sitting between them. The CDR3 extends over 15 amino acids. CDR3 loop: CASSSMGALGTEAFF. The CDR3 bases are TGTGCCAGCAGCTCCATGGGGGCCTTGGGCACTGAAGCTTTCTTT. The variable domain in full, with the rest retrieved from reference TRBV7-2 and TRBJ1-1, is GAGVSQSPSNKVTEKGKDVELRCDPISGHTALYWYRQSLGQGLEFLIYFQGNSAPDKSGLPSDRFSAERTGGSVSTLTIQRTQQEDSAVYLCASSSMGALGTEAFFGQGTRLTVV.

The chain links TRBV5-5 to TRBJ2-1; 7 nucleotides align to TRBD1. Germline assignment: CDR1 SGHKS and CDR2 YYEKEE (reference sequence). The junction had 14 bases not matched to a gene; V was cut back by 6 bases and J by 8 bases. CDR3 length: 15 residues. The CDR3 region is CASKIGTVWPYEQFF. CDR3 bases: TGTGCCAGCAAGATCGGGACAGTTTGGCCTTATGAGCAGTTCTTC.

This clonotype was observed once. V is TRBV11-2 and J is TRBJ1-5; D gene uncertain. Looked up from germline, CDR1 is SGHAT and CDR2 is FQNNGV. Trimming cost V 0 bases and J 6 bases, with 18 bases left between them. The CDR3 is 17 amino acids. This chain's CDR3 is CASSLEVGRGSRQPQHF. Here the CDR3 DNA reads TGTGCCAGCAGCTTAGAGGTTGGGCGGGGTAGTCGTCAGCCCCAGCATTTT.

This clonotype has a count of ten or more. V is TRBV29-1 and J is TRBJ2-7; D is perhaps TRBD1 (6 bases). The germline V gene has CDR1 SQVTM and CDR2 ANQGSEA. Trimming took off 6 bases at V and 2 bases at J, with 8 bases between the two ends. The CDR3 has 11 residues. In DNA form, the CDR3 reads TGCAGCGTACGACAGGCCTACGAGCAGTACTTC. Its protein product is CSVRQAYEQYF.

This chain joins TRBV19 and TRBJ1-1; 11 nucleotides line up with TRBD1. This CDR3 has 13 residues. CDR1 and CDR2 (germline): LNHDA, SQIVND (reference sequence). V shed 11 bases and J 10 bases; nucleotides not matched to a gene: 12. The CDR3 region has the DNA TGTGCCCCGAACCCCCCGGGACAGGGGGGAGCTTTCTTT. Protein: CAPNPPGQGGAFF.

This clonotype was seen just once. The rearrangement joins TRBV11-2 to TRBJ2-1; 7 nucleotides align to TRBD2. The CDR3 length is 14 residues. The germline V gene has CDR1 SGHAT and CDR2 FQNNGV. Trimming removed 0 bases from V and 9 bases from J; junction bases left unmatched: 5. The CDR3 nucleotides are TGTGCCAGCAGCTTAGATCGAACGGGGGGTGAGCAGTTCTTC. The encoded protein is CASSLDRTGGEQFF.

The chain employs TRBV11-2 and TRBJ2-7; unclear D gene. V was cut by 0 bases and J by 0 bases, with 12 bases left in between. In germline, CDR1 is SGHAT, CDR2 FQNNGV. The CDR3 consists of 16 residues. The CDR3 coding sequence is TGTGCCAGCAGCTTAGAGGGTCGGTATAGCTCCTACGAGCAGTACTTC. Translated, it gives CASSLEGRYSSYEQYF.

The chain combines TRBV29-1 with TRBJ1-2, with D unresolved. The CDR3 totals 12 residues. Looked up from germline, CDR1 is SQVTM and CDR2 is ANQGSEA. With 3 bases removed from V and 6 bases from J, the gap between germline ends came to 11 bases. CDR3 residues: CSVDGQGDGYTF. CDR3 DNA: TGCAGCGTTGACGGCCAAGGCGATGGCTACACCTTC. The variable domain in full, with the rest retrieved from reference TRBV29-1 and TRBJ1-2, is SAVISQKPSRDICQRGTSLTIQCQVDSQVTMMFWYRQQPGQSLTLIATANQGSEATYESGFVIDKFPISRPNLTFSTLTVSNMSPEDSSIYLCSVDGQGDGYTFGSGTRLTVV.

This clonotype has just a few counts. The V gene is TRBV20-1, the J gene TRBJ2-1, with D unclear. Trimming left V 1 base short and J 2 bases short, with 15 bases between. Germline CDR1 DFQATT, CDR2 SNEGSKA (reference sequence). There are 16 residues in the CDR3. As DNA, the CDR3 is TGCAGTGCTAGAGGGATCGGGCCCATTACCTACAATGAGCAGTTCTTC. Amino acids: CSARGIGPITYNEQFF.

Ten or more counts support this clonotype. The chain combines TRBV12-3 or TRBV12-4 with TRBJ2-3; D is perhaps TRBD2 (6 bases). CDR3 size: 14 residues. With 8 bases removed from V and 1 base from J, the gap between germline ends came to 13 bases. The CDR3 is CASSPGLGTDTQYF. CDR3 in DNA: TGTGCCAGCTCACCGGGACTCGGCACAGATACGCAGTATTTT.